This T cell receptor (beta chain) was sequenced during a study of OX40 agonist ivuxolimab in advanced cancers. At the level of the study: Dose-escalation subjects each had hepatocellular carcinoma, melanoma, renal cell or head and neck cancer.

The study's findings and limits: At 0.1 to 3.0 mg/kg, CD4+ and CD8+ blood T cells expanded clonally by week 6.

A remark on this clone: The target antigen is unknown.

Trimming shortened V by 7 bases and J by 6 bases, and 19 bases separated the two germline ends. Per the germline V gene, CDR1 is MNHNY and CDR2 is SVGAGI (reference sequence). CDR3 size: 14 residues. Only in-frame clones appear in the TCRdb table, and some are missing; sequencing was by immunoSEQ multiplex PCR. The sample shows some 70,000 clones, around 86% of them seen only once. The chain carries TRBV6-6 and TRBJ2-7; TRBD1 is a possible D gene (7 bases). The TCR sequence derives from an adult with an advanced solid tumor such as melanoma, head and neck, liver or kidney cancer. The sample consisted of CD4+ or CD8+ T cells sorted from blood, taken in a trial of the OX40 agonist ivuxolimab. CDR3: CASNWRGLVSEQYF. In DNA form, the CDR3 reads TGTGCCAGCAATTGGAGGGGGCTAGTTAGCGAGCAGTACTTC.